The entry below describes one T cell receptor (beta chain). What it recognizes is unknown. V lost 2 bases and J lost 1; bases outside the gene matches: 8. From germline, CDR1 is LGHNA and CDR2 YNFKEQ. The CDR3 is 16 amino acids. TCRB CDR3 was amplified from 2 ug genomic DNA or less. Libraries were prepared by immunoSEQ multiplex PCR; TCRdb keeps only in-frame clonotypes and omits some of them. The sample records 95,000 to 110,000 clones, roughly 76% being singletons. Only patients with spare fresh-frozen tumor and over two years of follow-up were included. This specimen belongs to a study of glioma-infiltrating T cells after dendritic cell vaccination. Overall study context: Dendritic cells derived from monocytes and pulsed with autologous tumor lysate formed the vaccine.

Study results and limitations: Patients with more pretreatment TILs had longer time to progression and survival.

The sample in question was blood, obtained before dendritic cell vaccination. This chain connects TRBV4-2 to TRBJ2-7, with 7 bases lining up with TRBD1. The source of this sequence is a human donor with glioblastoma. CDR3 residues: CASSQSSRGQSYEQYF. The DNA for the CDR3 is TGTGCCAGCAGCCAATCTTCTCGGGGACAGTCCTACGAGCAGTACTTC.